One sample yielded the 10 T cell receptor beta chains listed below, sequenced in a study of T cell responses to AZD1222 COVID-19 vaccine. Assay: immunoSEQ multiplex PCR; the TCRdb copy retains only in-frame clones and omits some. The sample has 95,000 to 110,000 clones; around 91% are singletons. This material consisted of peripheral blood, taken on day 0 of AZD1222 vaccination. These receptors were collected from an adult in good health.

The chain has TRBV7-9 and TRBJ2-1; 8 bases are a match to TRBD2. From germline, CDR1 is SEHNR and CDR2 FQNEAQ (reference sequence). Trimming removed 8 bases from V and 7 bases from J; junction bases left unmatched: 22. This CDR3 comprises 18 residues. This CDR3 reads CASGEPRGGGMVLNEQFF. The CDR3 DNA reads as TGTGCCAGCGGGGAACCTAGGGGCGGGGGGATGGTGTTAAATGAGCAGTTCTTC.

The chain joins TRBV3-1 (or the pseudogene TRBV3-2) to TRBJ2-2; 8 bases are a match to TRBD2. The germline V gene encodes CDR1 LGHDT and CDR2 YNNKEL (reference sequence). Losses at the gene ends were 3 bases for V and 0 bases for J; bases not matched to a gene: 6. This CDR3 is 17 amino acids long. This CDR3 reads CASSHPPGLANTGELFF. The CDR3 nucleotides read TGTGCCAGCAGCCATCCTCCGGGACTAGCGAACACCGGGGAGCTGTTTTTT.

The CDR3 DNA is TGCGCCAGCAGCTACGGACTAGCTAGCACAGATACGCAGTATTTT. The encoded protein is CASSYGLASTDTQYF. J is TRBJ2-3 and V is TRBV5-1, with TRBD2 identical over 8 bases. This CDR3 has 15 residues. V shed 3 bases and J 0 bases; nucleotides not matched to a gene: 3. Per germline, CDR1 SGHRS and CDR2 YFSETQ.

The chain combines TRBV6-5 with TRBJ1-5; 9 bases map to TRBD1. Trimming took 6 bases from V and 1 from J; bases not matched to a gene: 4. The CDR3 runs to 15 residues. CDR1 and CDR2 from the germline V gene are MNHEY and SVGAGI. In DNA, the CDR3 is TGTGCCAGCAGCCGGGACAGGGTAAGCAATCAGCCCCAGCATTTT. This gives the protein CASSRDRVSNQPQHF.

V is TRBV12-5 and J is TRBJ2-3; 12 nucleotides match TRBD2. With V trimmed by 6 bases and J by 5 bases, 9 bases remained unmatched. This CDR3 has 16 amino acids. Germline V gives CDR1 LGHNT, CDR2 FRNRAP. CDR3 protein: CASGTGLAGMGDTQYF. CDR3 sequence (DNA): TGTGCTAGTGGCACCGGACTAGCGGGGATGGGAGATACGCAGTATTTT.

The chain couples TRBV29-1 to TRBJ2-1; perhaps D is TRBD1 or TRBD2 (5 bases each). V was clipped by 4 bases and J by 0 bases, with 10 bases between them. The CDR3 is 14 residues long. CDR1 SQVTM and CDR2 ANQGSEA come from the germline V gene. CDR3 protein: CSVGTLDSYNEQFF. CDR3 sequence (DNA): TGCAGCGTTGGGACACTAGACTCCTACAATGAGCAGTTCTTC.

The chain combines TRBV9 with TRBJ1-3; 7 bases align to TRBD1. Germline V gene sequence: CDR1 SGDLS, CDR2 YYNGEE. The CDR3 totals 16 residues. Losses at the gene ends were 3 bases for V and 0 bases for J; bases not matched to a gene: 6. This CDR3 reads CASSAGQPSSGNTIYF. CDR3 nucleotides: TGTGCCAGCAGCGCGGGACAGCCCAGCTCTGGAAACACCATATATTTT.

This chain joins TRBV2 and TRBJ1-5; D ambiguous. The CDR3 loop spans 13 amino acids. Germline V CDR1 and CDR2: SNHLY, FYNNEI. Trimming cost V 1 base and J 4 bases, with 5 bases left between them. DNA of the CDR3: TGTGCCAGCAGTGAAGGATTAAATCAGCCCCAGCATTTT. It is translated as CASSEGLNQPQHF.

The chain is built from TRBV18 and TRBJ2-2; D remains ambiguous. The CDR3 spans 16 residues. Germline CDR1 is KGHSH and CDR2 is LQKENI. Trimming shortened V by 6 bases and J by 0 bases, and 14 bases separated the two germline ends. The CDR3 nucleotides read TGTGCCAGCTCTACCTATAGTATGACGAACACCGGGGAGCTGTTTTTT. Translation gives CASSTYSMTNTGELFF.

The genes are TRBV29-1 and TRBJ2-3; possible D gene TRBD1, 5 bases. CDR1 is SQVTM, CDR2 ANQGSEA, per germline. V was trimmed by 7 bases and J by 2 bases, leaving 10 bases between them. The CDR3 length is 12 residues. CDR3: CSGAGNTDTQYF. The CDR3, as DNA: TGCAGCGGGGCAGGGAACACAGATACGCAGTATTTT.